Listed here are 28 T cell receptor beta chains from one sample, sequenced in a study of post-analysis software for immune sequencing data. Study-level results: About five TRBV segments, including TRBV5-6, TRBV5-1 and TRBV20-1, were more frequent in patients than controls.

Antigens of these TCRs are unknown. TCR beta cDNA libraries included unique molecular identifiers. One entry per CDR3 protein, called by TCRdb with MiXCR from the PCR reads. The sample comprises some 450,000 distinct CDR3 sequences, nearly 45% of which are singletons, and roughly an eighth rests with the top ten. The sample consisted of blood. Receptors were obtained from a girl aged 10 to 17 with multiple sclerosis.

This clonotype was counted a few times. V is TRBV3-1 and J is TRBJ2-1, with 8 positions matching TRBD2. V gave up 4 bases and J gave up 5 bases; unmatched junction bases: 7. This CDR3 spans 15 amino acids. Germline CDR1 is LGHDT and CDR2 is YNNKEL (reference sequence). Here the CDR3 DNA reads TGTGCCAGCAGCCGAAGCGGGAGTAATAACAATGAGCAGTTCTTC. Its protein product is CASSRSGSNNNEQFF.

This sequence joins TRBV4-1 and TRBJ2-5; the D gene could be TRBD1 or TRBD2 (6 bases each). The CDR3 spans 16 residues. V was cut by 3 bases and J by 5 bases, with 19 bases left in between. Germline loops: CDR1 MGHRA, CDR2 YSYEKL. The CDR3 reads CASSQVFRVGGETQYF. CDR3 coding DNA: TGCGCCAGCAGCCAGGTCTTTCGCGTAGGGGGGGAGACCCAGTACTTC.

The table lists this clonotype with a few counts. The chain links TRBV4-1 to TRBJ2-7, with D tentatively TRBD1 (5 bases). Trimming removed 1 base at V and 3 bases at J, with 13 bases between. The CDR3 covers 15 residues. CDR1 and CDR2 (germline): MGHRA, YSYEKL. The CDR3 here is CASSQVSGIFYEQYF. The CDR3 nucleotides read TGCGCCAGCAGCCAAGTTTCAGGGATTTTCTACGAGCAGTACTTC.

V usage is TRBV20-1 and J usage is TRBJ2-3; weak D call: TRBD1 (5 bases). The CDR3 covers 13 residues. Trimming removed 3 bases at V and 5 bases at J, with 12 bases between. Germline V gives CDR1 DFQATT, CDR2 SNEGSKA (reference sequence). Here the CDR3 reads CSARDRRGDTQYF. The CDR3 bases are TGCAGTGCTAGGGATCGTAGGGGAGATACGCAGTATTTT.

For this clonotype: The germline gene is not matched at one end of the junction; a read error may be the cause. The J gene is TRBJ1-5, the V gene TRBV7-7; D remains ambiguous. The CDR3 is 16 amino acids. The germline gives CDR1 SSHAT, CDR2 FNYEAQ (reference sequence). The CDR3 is CASSSECRNSNQPQHF. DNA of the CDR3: TGTGCTAGCAGCTCCGAATGTAGGAATAGCAATCAGCCCCAGCATTTT.

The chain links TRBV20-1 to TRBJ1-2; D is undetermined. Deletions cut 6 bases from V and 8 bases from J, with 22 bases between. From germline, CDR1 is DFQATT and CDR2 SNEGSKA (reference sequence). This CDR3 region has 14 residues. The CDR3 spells CSAYESGRAWGYTF. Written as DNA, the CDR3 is TGCAGTGCCTACGAGAGCGGGAGGGCCTGGGGCTACACCTTC.

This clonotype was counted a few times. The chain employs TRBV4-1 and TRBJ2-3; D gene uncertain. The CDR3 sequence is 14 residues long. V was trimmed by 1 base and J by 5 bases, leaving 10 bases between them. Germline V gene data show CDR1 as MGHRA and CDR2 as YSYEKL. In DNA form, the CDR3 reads TGCGCCAGCAGCCAAGGTACTCTAGGAGATACGCAGTATTTT. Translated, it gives CASSQGTLGDTQYF.

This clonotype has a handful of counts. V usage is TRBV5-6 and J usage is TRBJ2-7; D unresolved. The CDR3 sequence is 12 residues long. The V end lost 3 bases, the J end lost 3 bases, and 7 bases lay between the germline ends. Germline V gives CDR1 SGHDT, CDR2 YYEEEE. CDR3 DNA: TGTGCCAGCAGCTCCCAATACTACGAGCAGTACTTC. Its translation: CASSSQYYEQYF.

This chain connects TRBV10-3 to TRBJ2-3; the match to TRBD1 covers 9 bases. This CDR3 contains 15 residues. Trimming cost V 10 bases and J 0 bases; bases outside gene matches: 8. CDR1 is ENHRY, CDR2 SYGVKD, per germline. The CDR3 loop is CASVPDRGSTDTQYF. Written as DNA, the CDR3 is TGTGCCAGCGTACCAGACAGGGGGAGCACAGATACGCAGTATTTT.

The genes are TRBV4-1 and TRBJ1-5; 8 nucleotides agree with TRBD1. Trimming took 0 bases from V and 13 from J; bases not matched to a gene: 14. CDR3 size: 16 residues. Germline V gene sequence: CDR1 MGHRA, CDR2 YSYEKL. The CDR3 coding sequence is TGCGCCAGCAGCCAAGAAGGATCGGACAGGGTCGATCATCAGCATTTT. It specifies CASSQEGSDRVDHQHF.

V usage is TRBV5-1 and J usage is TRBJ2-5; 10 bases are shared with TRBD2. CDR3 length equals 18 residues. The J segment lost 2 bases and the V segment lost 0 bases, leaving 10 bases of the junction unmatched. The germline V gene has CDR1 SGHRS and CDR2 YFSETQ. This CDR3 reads CASSLGLPGLAMQETQYF. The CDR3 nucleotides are TGCGCCAGCAGCTTGGGACTTCCGGGACTAGCGATGCAAGAGACCCAGTACTTC.

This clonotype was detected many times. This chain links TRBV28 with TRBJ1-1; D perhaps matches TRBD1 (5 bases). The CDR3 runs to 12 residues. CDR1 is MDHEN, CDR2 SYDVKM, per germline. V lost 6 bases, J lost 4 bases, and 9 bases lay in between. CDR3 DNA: TGTGCCAGCAGCTTAAGGGGCACTGAAGCTTTCTTT. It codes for CASSLRGTEAFF.

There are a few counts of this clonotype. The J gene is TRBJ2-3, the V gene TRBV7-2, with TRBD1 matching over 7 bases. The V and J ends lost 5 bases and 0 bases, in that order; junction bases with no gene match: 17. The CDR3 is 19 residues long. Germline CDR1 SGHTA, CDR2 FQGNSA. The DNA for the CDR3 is TGTGCCAGCAGCGCCCGTCGAGGGGGCCACACCTTTAGCACAGATACGCAGTATTTT. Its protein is CASSARRGGHTFSTDTQYF.

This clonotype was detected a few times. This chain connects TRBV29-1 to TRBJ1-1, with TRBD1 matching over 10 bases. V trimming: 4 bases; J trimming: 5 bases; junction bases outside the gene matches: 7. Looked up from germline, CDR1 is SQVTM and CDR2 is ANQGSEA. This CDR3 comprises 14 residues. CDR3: CSVGQTGGKTEAFF. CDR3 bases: TGCAGCGTTGGCCAGACAGGGGGCAAAACTGAAGCTTTCTTT.

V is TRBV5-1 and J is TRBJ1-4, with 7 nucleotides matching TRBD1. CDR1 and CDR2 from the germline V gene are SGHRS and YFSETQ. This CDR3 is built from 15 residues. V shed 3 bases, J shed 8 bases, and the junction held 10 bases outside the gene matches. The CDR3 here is CASSSEGQLGEKLFF. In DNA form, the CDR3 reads TGCGCCAGCAGCTCGGAGGGACAGTTGGGCGAAAAACTGTTTTTT.

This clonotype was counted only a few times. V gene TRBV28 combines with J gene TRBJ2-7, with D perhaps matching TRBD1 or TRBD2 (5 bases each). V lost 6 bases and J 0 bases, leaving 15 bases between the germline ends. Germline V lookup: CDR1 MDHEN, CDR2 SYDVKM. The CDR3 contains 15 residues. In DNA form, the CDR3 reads TGTGCCAGCAGCCCGGGACGGATGAGCTCCTACGAGCAGTACTTC. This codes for CASSPGRMSSYEQYF.

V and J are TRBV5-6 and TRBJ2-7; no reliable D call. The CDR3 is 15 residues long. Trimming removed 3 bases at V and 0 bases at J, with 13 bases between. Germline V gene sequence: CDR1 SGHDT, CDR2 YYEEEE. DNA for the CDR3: TGTGCCAGCAGCTCTGGGCTCAGTAACTCCTACGAGCAGTACTTC. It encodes CASSSGLSNSYEQYF.

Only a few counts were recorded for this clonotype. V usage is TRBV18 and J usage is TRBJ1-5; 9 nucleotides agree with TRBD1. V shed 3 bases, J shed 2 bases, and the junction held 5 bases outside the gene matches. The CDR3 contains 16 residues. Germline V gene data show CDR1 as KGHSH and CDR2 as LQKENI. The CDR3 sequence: CASSPMDRGRNQPQHF. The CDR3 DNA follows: TGTGCCAGCTCACCCATGGACAGGGGACGCAATCAGCCCCAGCATTTT.

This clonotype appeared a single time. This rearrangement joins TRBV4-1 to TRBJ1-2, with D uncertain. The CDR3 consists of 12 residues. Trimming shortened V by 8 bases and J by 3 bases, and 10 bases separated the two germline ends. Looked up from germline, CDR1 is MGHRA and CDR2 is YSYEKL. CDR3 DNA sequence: TGCGCCAGCGGCAATAGGGACTATGGCTACACCTTC. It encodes CASGNRDYGYTF.

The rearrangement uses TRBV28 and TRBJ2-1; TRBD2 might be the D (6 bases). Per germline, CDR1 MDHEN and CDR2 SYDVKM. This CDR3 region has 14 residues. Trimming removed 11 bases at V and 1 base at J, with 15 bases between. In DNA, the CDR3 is TGTGCCGCTCGGAGGGTCTTGTCCTACAATGAGCAGTTCTTC. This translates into CAARRVLSYNEQFF.

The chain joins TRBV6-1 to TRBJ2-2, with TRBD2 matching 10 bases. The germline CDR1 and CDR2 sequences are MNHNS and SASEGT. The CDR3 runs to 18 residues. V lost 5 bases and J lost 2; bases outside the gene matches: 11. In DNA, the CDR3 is TGTGCCAGCAGTCCGCGGACTAGCGGAATTCTCAACACCGGGGAGCTGTTTTTT. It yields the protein CASSPRTSGILNTGELFF.

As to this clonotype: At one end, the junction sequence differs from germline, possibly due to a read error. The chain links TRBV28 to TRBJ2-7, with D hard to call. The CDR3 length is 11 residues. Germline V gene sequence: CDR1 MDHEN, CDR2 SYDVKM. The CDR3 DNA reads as TGTGCCGGCAGTGATAGATACAAGCAGTACTTC. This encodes CAGSDRYKQYF.

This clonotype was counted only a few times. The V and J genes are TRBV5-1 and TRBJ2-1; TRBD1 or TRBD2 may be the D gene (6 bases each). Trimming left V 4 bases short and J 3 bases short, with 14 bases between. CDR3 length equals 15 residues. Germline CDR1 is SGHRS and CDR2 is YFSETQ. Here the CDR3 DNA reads TGCGCCAGCAGCGGTACCGGGGGCGGCTACAATGAGCAGTTCTTC. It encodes CASSGTGGGYNEQFF.

The CDR3 DNA follows: TGTGCCAGCAGCCCAATGGGCGCAGCCTACGAGCAGTACTTC. Protein product: CASSPMGAAYEQYF. This chain connects TRBV7-2 to TRBJ2-7; D remains unclear. Germline CDR1 and CDR2: SGHTA and FQGNSA. V lost 5 bases and J 2 bases, leaving 13 bases between the germline ends. This CDR3 spans 14 amino acids. The variable domain in full, completed from reference TRBV7-2 and TRBJ2-7, reads GAGVSQSPSNKVTEKGKDVELRCDPISGHTALYWYRQSLGQGLEFLIYFQGNSAPDKSGLPSDRFSAERTGGSVSTLTIQRTQQEDSAVYLCASSPMGAAYEQYFGPGTRLTVT.

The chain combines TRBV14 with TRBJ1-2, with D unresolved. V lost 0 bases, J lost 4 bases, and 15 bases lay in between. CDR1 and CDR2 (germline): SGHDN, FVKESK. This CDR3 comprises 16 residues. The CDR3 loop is CASSQDEGDPIYGYTF. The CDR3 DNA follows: TGTGCCAGCAGCCAAGACGAGGGAGACCCCATCTATGGCTACACCTTC. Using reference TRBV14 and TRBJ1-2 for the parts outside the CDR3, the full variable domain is EAGVTQFPSHSVIEKGQTVTLRCDPISGHDNLYWYRRVMGKEIKFLLHFVKESKQDESGMPNNRFLAERTGGTYSTLKVQPAELEDSGVYFCASSQDEGDPIYGYTFGSGTRLTVV.

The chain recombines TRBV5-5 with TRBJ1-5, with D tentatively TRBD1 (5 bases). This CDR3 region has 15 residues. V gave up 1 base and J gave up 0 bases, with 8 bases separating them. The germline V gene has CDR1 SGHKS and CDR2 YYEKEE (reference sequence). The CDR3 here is CASSLLGGSNQPQHF. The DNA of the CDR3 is TGTGCCAGCAGCTTGTTGGGGGGTAGCAATCAGCCCCAGCATTTT. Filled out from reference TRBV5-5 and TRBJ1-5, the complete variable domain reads DAGVTQSPTHLIKTRGQQVTLRCSPISGHKSVSWYQQVLGQGPQFIFQYYEKEERGRGNFPDRFSARQFPNYSSELNVNALLLGDSALYLCASSLLGGSNQPQHFGDGTRLSIL.

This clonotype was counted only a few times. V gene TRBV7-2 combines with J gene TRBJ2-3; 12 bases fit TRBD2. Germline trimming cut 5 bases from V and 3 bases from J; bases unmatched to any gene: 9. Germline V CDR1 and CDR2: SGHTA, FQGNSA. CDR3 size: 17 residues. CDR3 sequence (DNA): TGTGCCAGCAGCCGAAGACTAGCGGGAGAGCGGACAGATACGCAGTATTTT. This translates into CASSRRLAGERTDTQYF.

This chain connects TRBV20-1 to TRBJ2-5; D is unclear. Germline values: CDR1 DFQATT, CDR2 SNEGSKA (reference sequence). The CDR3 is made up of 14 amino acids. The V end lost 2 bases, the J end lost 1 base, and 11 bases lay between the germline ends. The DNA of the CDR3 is TGCAGTGCTAGAAGTCCCGACGGCCAAGAGACCCAGTACTTC. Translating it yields CSARSPDGQETQYF.